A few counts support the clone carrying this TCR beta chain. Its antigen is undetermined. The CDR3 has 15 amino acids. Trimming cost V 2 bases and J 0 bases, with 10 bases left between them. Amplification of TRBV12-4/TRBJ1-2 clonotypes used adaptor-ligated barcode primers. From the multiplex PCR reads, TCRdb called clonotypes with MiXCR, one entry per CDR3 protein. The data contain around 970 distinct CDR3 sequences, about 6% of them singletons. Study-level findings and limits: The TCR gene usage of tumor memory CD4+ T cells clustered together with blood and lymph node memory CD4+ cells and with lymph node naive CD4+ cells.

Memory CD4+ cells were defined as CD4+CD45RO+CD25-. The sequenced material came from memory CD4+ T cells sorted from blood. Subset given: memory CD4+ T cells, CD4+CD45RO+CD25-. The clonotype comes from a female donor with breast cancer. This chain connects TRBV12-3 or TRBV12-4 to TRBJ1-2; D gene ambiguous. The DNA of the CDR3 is TGTGCCAGCAGTTTATTGTACGGATCTAACTATGGCTACACCTTC. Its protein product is CASSLLYGSNYGYTF.